The next 3 T cell receptor beta chains were all read from a single sample in a study of T cell responses to AZD1222 COVID-19 vaccine. Profiling relied on immunoSEQ multiplex PCR, and the TCRdb table lists in-frame clones only, not all of them. The sample gives about 120,000 clones, 70% to 90% of which show up once; 5% to 7% is in the top ten. The material sequenced was peripheral blood, taken on day 0 of AZD1222 vaccination. Receptors originate from an adult in good health.

The chain combines TRBV9 with TRBJ2-3; a weak D match, TRBD1 (5 bases). Germline CDR1 is SGDLS and CDR2 is YYNGEE. The CDR3 is 15 amino acids. The V end was cut by 0 bases, the J end by 4 bases, with 12 bases between. The CDR3 loop is CASSVVGRAADTQYF. The CDR3 DNA reads as TGTGCCAGCAGCGTAGTTGGCAGGGCTGCAGATACGCAGTATTTT.

The gene calls are TRBV13 and TRBJ2-7; no firm D call. The CDR3 is 15 amino acids. CDR1 is PRHDT and CDR2 is FYEKMQ in the germline V gene (reference sequence). V lost 5 bases to trimming and J lost 1 base, with 15 bases between them. The CDR3 here is CASSHSLGLSYEQYF. CDR3 sequence (DNA): TGTGCCAGCAGCCATAGCTTGGGGTTGTCCTACGAGCAGTACTTC.

The V gene is TRBV5-1, the J gene TRBJ2-7; the D gene is possibly TRBD1 (5 bases). This CDR3 spans 15 amino acids. The germline gives CDR1 SGHRS, CDR2 YFSETQ. Trimming cost V 4 bases and J 5 bases, with 19 bases left between them. CDR3 region: CASSPYPGLWDEQYF. DNA for the CDR3: TGCGCCAGCAGCCCCTATCCAGGGTTGTGGGACGAGCAGTACTTC.